This paragraph covers one T cell receptor beta chain sequence. Original handling: Reference gene primer amplification yielded estimated nucleated cell counts. Produced via immunoSEQ multiplex PCR; TCRdb's table is partial and in-frame only. V and J calls and clone size come straight from that table; D and trimming were deduced from the DNA. The table shows under 75,000 clones, with about nine tenths occurring only once. This specimen comes from a study of blood T cell repertoires in COVID-19. Study-wide background: Donors in the United States, Italy and Spain gave samples during acute or convalescent COVID-19. The analysed material was cDNA or gDNA that came from T cells, B-cell-depleted T cells, or PBMCs.

Trimming left V 3 bases short and J 4 bases short, with 19 bases between. CDR3 length: 17 amino acids. CDR1 is DFQATT and CDR2 is SNEGSKA in the germline V gene (reference sequence). The chain employs TRBV20-1 and TRBJ1-6; maybe TRBD1 (6 bases). The clonotype was recovered from a woman aged 18-29 years with acute or convalescent COVID-19. The sequencing sample was made of peripheral blood. The CDR3 region has the DNA TGCAGTGCTAGTCGAGACCAAGACAGGCAATATAATTCACCCCTCCACTTT. Translated, it gives CSASRDQDRQYNSPLHF.